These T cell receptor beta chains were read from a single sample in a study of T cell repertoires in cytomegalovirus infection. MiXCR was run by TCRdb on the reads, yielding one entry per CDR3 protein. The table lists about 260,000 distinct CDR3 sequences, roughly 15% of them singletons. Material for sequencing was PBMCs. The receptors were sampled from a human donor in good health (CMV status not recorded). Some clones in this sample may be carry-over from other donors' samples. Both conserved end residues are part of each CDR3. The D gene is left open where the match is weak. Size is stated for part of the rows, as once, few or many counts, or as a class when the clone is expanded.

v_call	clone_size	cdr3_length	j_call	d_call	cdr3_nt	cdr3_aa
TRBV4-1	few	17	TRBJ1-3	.	TGCGCCAGCAGCCTTTGGCTGGGGGGGACGGTTGGAAACACCATATATTTT	CASSLWLGGTVGNTIYF
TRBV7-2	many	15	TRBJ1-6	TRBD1	TGTGCCAGCAGCCCGTGGACAGGGAGTAATTCACCCCTCCACTTT	CASSPWTGSNSPLHF
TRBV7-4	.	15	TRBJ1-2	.	TGTGCCAGCAGCTTACCCCGACCTCGGGATTATGGCTACACCTTC	CASSLPRPRDYGYTF
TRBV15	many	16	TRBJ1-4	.	TGTGCCACCAGCAGTCCCTGGGCCTCTACTGGTGAAAAACTGTTTTTT	CATSSPWASTGEKLFF
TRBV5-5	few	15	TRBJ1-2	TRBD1	TGTGCCAGCAGCCAAGGACAGGGACCTACCTATGGCTACACCTTC	CASSQGQGPTYGYTF
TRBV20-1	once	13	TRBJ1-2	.	TGCAGTGCTAGGGTTAGGGGGGTGGATGGCTACACCTTC	CSARVRGVDGYTF
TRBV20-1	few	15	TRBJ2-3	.	TGCAGTGCTAGAGGTAGCCCGTGGAGCACAGATACGCAGTATTTT	CSARGSPWSTDTQYF
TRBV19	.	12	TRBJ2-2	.	TGTGCCAGTAGCGTCGGAACCGGGGAGCTGTTTTTT	CASSVGTGELFF
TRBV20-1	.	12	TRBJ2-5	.	TGCAGTGCCACGCCCAGGGCGGAGACCCAGTACTTC	CSATPRAETQYF
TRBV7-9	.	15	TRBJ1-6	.	TGTGCCAGCAGCAGCTGGGACAACCCAATTTCACCCCTCCACTTT	CASSSWDNPISPLHF
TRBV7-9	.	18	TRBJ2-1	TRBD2	TGTGCCAGCAGCCGGCGGGGGGGGCTTCGGGTGACCTACAATGAGCAGTTCTTC	CASSRRGGLRVTYNEQFF
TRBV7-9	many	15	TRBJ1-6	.	TGTGCCAGCAGCCTATATGGACAGCCTAATTCACCCCTCCACTTT	CASSLYGQPNSPLHF
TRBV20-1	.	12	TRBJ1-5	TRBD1	TGCAGTGCCCAACAGGGGATTCAGCCCCAGCATTTT	CSAQQGIQPQHF
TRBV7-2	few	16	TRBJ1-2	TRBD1	TGTGCCAGCAGCTTAGCCAACCAGGGACAGGTCAGGGGCTACACCTTC	CASSLANQGQVRGYTF
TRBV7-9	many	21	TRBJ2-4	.	TGTGCCAGCAGCTCCCCTCGAGGCAGACGTCTCACGGAAGGAGCCAAAAACATTCAGTACTTC	CASSSPRGRRLTEGAKNIQYF
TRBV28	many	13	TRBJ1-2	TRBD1	TGTGCCATCCAAACCGGGACAGACTATGGCTACACCTTC	CAIQTGTDYGYTF
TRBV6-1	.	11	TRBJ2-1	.	TGTGCCGCACAGGTTACGGGGGAGCAGTTCTTC	CAAQVTGEQFF
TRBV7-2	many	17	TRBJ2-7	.	TGTGCCAGCAGCTTAGATAGGTTAGGACAAGCCTCCTACGAGCAGTACTTC	CASSLDRLGQASYEQYF
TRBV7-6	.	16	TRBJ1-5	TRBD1	TGTGCCAGCAGTGGCCCCGGGACAGGGGGAAGTCAGCCCCAGCATTTT	CASSGPGTGGSQPQHF
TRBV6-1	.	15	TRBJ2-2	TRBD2	TGTGCCAGCAGTGAAGGGACTAGCGCAGACGGGGAGCTGTTTTTT	CASSEGTSADGELFF
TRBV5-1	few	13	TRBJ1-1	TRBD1	TGCGCCAGCAGCCTCGGTAGGGACAGGGAAGCTTTCTTT	CASSLGRDREAFF
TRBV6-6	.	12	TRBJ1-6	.	TGTGCCAGCAGTTACCAACAGGGAACCCTCCACTTT	CASSYQQGTLHF
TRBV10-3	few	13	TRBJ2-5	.	TGTGCCATCAGTGTAAAGGGGGGAGAGACCCAGTACTTC	CAISVKGGETQYF
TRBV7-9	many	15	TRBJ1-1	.	TGTGCCAGCAGCTTAGCGGAGGGACGGAACACTGAAGCTTTCTTT	CASSLAEGRNTEAFF
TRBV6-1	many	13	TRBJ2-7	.	TGTGCCAGCAGCTTTTCGCCGGGGTACGAGCAGTACTTC	CASSFSPGYEQYF
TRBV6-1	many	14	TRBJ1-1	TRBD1	TGTGCCAGCAGTCGACAGGGGGAGGGGACTGAAGCTTTCTTT	CASSRQGEGTEAFF
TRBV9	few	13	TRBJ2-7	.	TGTGCCAGCAGCGGGGAGATCGGCTACGAGCAGTACTTC	CASSGEIGYEQYF
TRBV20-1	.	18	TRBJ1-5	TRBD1	TGCAGTGCTAGAGATGAGGGTCGGGACAGTATTCCTAATCAGCCCCAGCATTTT	CSARDEGRDSIPNQPQHF
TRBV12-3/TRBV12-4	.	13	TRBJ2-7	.	TGTGCCAGCAGTGATCGGGGCTCACGCGAGCAGTACTTC	CASSDRGSREQYF
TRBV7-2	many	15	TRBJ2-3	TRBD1	TGTGCCAGCAGCCTGGGACAGGGGGCGACAGATACGCAGTATTTT	CASSLGQGATDTQYF
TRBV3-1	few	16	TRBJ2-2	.	TGTGCCAGCAGCCAAGTTCGGGGAAGCGCGATCGGGGAGCTGTTTTTT	CASSQVRGSAIGELFF
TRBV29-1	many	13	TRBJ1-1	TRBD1	TGCAGCGTTGACGGACAGGGGAACACTGAAGCTTTCTTT	CSVDGQGNTEAFF
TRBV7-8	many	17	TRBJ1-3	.	TGTGCCAGCAGCTTAGTTTCGGGGACGGCGAGGGGAAACACCATATATTTT	CASSLVSGTARGNTIYF
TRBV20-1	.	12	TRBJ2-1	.	TGCAGTGCACAACAGGGATACAATGAGCAGTTCTTC	CSAQQGYNEQFF
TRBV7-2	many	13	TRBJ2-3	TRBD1	TGTGCCAGCAGCGGACAGGGCGCAGATACGCAGTATTTT	CASSGQGADTQYF
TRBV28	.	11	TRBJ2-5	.	TGTGCCAGCAGTTCCACTCGGACCCAGTACTTC	CASSSTRTQYF
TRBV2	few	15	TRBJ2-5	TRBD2	TGTGCCAGCAGTGAGCAAGCGGGAGGCCCCGAGACCCAGTACTTC	CASSEQAGGPETQYF
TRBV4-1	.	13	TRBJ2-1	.	TGCGCCAGCAGCCACGACGGTTACAATGAGCAGTTCTTC	CASSHDGYNEQFF
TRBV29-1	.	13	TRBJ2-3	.	TGCAGCGTTCCTCCAGGGGCCACAGATACGCAGTATTTT	CSVPPGATDTQYF
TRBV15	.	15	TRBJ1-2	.	TGTGCCACCAGCAGAGAAAAGGGCCCCGTCTATGGCTACACCTTC	CATSREKGPVYGYTF
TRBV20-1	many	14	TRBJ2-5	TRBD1	TGCAGTGCTAGGACAGGGGAGCGCCAAGAGACCCAGTACTTC	CSARTGERQETQYF